These 10 T cell receptor beta chains were all obtained from the same sample, sequenced in a study of cytomegalovirus exposure and HLA in healthy donors. Vbeta (60) and Jbeta (13) primers were used in the PCR. TCRdb's table, derived via immunoSEQ multiplex PCR, lists solely in-frame clones and lacks some. The specimen's table records some 120,000 clones. Sequencing input: PBMCs. The receptors were gathered from an older woman in good health and CMV-seronegative.

The chain employs TRBV6-6 and TRBJ1-1; D ambiguous. The germline V gene has CDR1 MNHNY and CDR2 SVGAGI (reference sequence). The CDR3 consists of 13 residues. V dropped 2 bases and J dropped 6 bases, with 10 bases sitting between them. CDR3 protein: CASSYPRGSEAFF. The CDR3 DNA reads TGTGCCAGCAGTTACCCCCGGGGTTCTGAAGCTTTCTTT.

The chain carries TRBV28 and TRBJ1-1, with 8 positions matching TRBD1. V shed 6 bases, J shed 6 bases, and the junction held 9 bases outside the gene matches. This CDR3 spans 14 amino acids. Germline assignment: CDR1 MDHEN and CDR2 SYDVKM. The CDR3 reads CASRSGGGLSEAFF. As DNA, the CDR3 is TGTGCCAGCAGGTCAGGGGGCGGTCTTTCTGAAGCTTTCTTT.

The chain couples TRBV18 to TRBJ1-5, with a weak D call TRBD1 (6 bases). V was clipped by 8 bases and J by 3 bases, with 11 bases between them. The CDR3 contains 13 residues. CDR1 and CDR2 (germline): KGHSH, LQKENI. CDR3 sequence reads: CASQGQTNQPQHF. CDR3 nucleotide sequence: TGTGCCAGCCAAGGACAGACCAATCAGCCCCAGCATTTT.

V is TRBV19 and J is TRBJ2-7; D perhaps matches TRBD2 (6 bases). V was trimmed by 7 bases and J by 2 bases, leaving 12 bases between them. CDR3 length: 13 amino acids. Germline V gene sequence: CDR1 LNHDA, CDR2 SQIVND (reference sequence). CDR3 amino acids: CASTPGSPYEQYF. CDR3 DNA: TGTGCCAGTACCCCCGGGAGCCCCTACGAGCAGTACTTC.

The chain's CDR3 is CASTQLMNTEAFF. The CDR3 nucleotides are TGTGCCAGTACGCAGTTAATGAACACTGAAGCTTTCTTT. This chain joins TRBV19 and TRBJ1-1, with D unclear. The CDR3 has 13 residues. V was cut by 7 bases and J by 0 bases, with 9 bases left in between. Germline V gives CDR1 LNHDA, CDR2 SQIVND (reference sequence).

A remark on this clone: The same CDR3 also results from other DNA sequences found in this sample. The chain recombines TRBV2 with TRBJ1-5; 8 bases agree with TRBD1. The CDR3 length is 16 residues. Trimming took 6 bases from V and 1 from J; bases not matched to a gene: 8. Per the germline V gene, CDR1 is SNHLY and CDR2 is FYNNEI. The CDR3 spells CASSGQGGNSNQPQHF. The DNA for the CDR3 is TGTGCCAGCAGCGGACAGGGAGGTAACAGCAATCAGCCCCAGCATTTT.

The J gene is TRBJ2-1, the V gene TRBV2; D possibly corresponds to TRBD2 (5 bases). The length of the CDR3 is 14 residues. V was trimmed by 2 bases and J by 5 bases, leaving 10 bases between them. Germline CDR1 is SNHLY and CDR2 is FYNNEI. In DNA form, the CDR3 reads TGTGCCAGCAGTGAATCGGGGAAGAACAATGAGCAGTTCTTC. It is translated as CASSESGKNNEQFF. Combining the CDR3 with reference TRBV2 and TRBJ2-1 gives the whole variable domain EPEVTQTPSHQVTQMGQEVILRCVPISNHLYFYWYRQILGQKVEFLVSFYNNEISEKSEIFDDQFSVERPDGSNFTLKIRSTKLEDSAMYFCASSESGKNNEQFFGPGTRLTVL.

This chain links TRBV5-4 with TRBJ2-3; D not certain. Germline CDR1 reads SGHNT; CDR2 reads YYREEE (reference sequence). V was trimmed by 5 bases and J by 4 bases, leaving 14 bases between them. This CDR3 comprises 14 residues. In DNA form, the CDR3 reads TGTGCCAGCAGGCAGGATGGGTCTGCAGATACGCAGTATTTT. Translation: CASRQDGSADTQYF.

The CDR3 coding sequence is TGTGCCAGCTTCGGCGGCGGGGGAGGAGGCTACACCTTC. It yields the protein CASFGGGGGGYTF. The chain links TRBV6-5 to TRBJ1-2; tentatively, D is TRBD1 (5 bases). V gave up 8 bases and J gave up 8 bases, with 18 bases separating them. Germline loops: CDR1 MNHEY, CDR2 SVGAGI. CDR3 length: 13 residues.

The chain is built from TRBV11-2 and TRBJ2-3, with TRBD2 matching 8 bases. The germline V gene encodes CDR1 SGHAT and CDR2 FQNNGV. Germline trimming cut 4 bases from V and 2 bases from J; bases unmatched to any gene: 5. This CDR3 contains 15 residues. The CDR3 DNA sequence: TGTGCCAGCAGCTCCCAACTAGCGGTCACAGATACGCAGTATTTT. Translated: CASSSQLAVTDTQYF.